Presented here are 30 T cell receptor beta chains from one specimen sequenced in a study of vaccination and CD4 T cells after COVID-19. Antigen specificity for these receptors is unknown. Sequencing of the DNA from cultured CD4+ T cells was carried out with the Oncomine TCR Beta short-read assay. TCRdb analysed the PCR reads with MiXCR anew, one entry per CDR3 protein. The sample lists fewer than 20,000 distinct CDR3 sequences, approximately 41% seen once, with 8.4% in the top ten. The treatment was: approximately 9-day PBMC culture with coronavirus spike peptide pools or control peptides (ViraFEST assay). Sequenced material: CD4+ T cells from blood, cultured in vitro. The receptors were sampled from a human donor who had recovered from COVID-19.

This clonotype has just one count. The rearrangement joins TRBV11-3 to TRBJ2-2; 8 bases fit TRBD2. Germline CDR1 is SGHNT and CDR2 is YENEEA. This CDR3 is built from 15 residues. The junction had 6 bases not matched to a gene; V was cut back by 4 bases and J by 5 bases. CDR3 sequence (DNA): TGTGCCAGCAGCTCGCGGGGGGAGGAGACCGGGGAGCTGTTTTTT. Residues: CASSSRGEETGELFF.

V is TRBV19 and J is TRBJ1-2; D is uncertain. This CDR3 has 14 amino acids. V was shortened by 3 bases and J by 2 bases, with 10 bases between the two germline ends. CDR1 is LNHDA and CDR2 is SQIVND in the germline V gene (reference sequence). CDR3 nucleotide sequence: TGTGCCAGTAGTATGGCCGGGCTAAACTATGGCTACACCTTC. Amino acids: CASSMAGLNYGYTF.

This clonotype was counted only a few times. The chain employs TRBV12-3 or TRBV12-4 and TRBJ1-6; D is unclear. The V gene lost 5 bases and the J gene lost 0 bases, with 8 bases spanning the gap. CDR3 length: 15 amino acids. CDR3 region: CASSGGRSYNSPLHF. CDR3 sequence (DNA): TGTGCCAGCAGTGGAGGACGCTCCTATAATTCACCCCTCCACTTT.

This clonotype is classed as medium-sized (0.01 to 0.1%). This chain joins TRBV20-1 and TRBJ2-5; TRBD2 matches 14 bases. This CDR3 spans 19 amino acids. J gave up 0 bases and V 6 bases, and 15 bases lay outside the gene matches. Per the germline V gene, CDR1 is DFQATT and CDR2 is SNEGSKA (reference sequence). This CDR3 reads CSAILPGLAGVGYQETQYF. CDR3 nucleotide sequence: TGCAGTGCGATTCTACCGGGACTAGCGGGAGTCGGGTACCAAGAGACCCAGTACTTC.

This chain connects TRBV27 to TRBJ1-2; 7 positions match TRBD1. The CDR3 has 19 amino acids. The trim removed 6 bases at V and 0 bases at J, leaving 19 bases unmatched. The germline CDR1 and CDR2 sequences are MNHEY and SMNVEV (reference sequence). CDR3 sequence reads: CASSSSIREDRATNYGYTF. The CDR3 DNA reads as TGTGCCAGCAGCTCATCAATTAGAGAAGACAGGGCCACTAACTATGGCTACACCTTC.

This clonotype appeared a few times. V is TRBV30 and J is TRBJ2-5, with D possibly TRBD1 on 6 matching bases. Deletions cut 0 bases from V and 4 bases from J, with 9 bases between. From germline, CDR1 is GTSNPN and CDR2 SVGIG (reference sequence). The CDR3 totals 13 residues. The CDR3 nucleotides read TGTGCCTGGAGTGTAGGGGGTAGAGAGACCCAGTACTTC. Translated, it gives CAWSVGGRETQYF.

This clonotype appeared a single time. The rearrangement uses TRBV5-4 and TRBJ2-1, with TRBD2 identical over 9 bases. Losses at the gene ends were 0 bases for V and 5 bases for J; bases not matched to a gene: 3. This CDR3 contains 15 residues. Germline V CDR1 and CDR2: SGHNT, YYREEE (reference sequence). The CDR3 spells CASSLGLAGNNEQFF. The DNA for the CDR3 is TGTGCCAGCAGCTTGGGTCTAGCGGGAAACAATGAGCAGTTCTTC.

The J gene is TRBJ2-7, the V gene TRBV20-1; TRBD2 agrees at 9 bases. Trimming removed 2 bases from V and 2 bases from J; junction bases left unmatched: 4. The CDR3 consists of 14 residues. From germline, CDR1 is DFQATT and CDR2 SNEGSKA (reference sequence). In DNA, the CDR3 is TGCAGTGCTAGACCGACTAGCGGCACCTACGAGCAGTACTTC. Its protein is CSARPTSGTYEQYF.

The genes are TRBV7-2 and TRBJ2-7; the D gene is possibly TRBD1 (6 bases). V lost 0 bases and J lost 3, with 15 bases in between. This CDR3 region has 16 residues. CDR1 and CDR2 from the germline V gene are SGHTA and FQGNSA. The CDR3 loop is CASSLAGADSIYEQYF. In nucleotides, the CDR3 is TGTGCCAGCAGCTTAGCGGGTGCGGACAGCATCTACGAGCAGTACTTC.

J is TRBJ2-7 and V is TRBV28; D might be TRBD1 or TRBD2, each matching 5 bases. Germline V gene lookup returns CDR1 MDHEN and CDR2 SYDVKM. V was cut by 6 bases and J by 9 bases, with 24 bases left in between. There are 15 residues in the CDR3. The CDR3, as DNA: TGTGCCAGCAGCCCTTATCCACTGGGACGTCGGCGGCAGTACTTC. This gives the protein CASSPYPLGRRRQYF.

CDR3 nucleotide sequence: TGTGCCAGCAGTTTATACCCCCCTCGAGGGGGGACGAGTGGAGAGACCCAGTACTTC. Translation: CASSLYPPRGGTSGETQYF. The rearrangement joins TRBV27 to TRBJ2-5; tentatively, D is TRBD1 or TRBD2 (6 bases each). V lost 1 base and J lost 4, with 25 bases in between. The CDR3 is 19 amino acids. The germline CDR1 and CDR2 sequences are MNHEY and SMNVEV (reference sequence).

This clonotype has only a few counts. The chain joins TRBV10-3 to TRBJ2-1, with 9 bases lining up with TRBD2. J lost 3 bases, V lost 6 bases, and 9 bases had no gene match. Per the germline V gene, CDR1 is ENHRY and CDR2 is SYGVKD. The CDR3 is 16 residues long. The CDR3 is CAIRQIQTSGYNEQFF. The CDR3 bases are TGTGCCATCAGACAAATCCAGACTAGCGGCTACAATGAGCAGTTCTTC.

The J gene is TRBJ2-3, the V gene TRBV29-1; D not certain. CDR3 length: 15 amino acids. Per germline, CDR1 SQVTM and CDR2 ANQGSEA. Trimming pared 2 bases from V and 1 base from J, leaving 13 bases between. CDR3 bases: TGCAGCGTTGAATTTCCTTCTCCGGGCACAGATACGCAGTATTTT. This encodes CSVEFPSPGTDTQYF.

The V and J genes are TRBV20-1 and TRBJ2-7, with 8 bases matching TRBD2. J lost 6 bases, V lost 0 bases, and 7 bases had no gene match. Germline lookup yields CDR1 DFQATT and CDR2 SNEGSKA (reference sequence). The length of the CDR3 is 14 residues. CDR3 region: CSARDTAGVSEQYF. CDR3 sequence (DNA): TGCAGTGCTAGAGATACAGCGGGAGTAAGCGAGCAGTACTTC.

V gene TRBV28 combines with J gene TRBJ1-1; no clear D gene. Trimming took off 1 base at V and 0 bases at J, with 3 bases between the two ends. Germline values: CDR1 MDHEN, CDR2 SYDVKM. The CDR3 contains 13 residues. The DNA for the CDR3 is TGTGCCAGCAGTTTATCTGTGAACACTGAAGCTTTCTTT. This translates into CASSLSVNTEAFF.

This chain uses TRBV4-1 with TRBJ2-1; D may be TRBD2 (5 bases). Looked up from germline, CDR1 is MGHRA and CDR2 is YSYEKL. The CDR3 contains 15 residues. Trimming left V 0 bases short and J 0 bases short, with 6 bases between. In nucleotides, the CDR3 is TGCGCCAGCAGCCAAGAGGGGAGCTCCTACAATGAGCAGTTCTTC. Protein product: CASSQEGSSYNEQFF.

This chain connects TRBV7-9 to TRBJ2-1; 14 nucleotides line up with TRBD2. Germline V lookup: CDR1 SEHNR, CDR2 FQNEAQ (reference sequence). This CDR3 comprises 16 residues. V gave up 5 bases and J gave up 5 bases; unmatched junction bases: 5. The CDR3 DNA sequence: TGTGCCAGCAGCCCGGGACTAGCGGGAGCGGACAATGAGCAGTTCTTC. It specifies CASSPGLAGADNEQFF.

Judged by abundance, this clonotype is medium-sized. The chain recombines TRBV24-1 with TRBJ2-2; D is unresolved. V lost 6 bases to trimming and J lost 3 bases, with 4 bases between them. The CDR3 is made up of 12 amino acids. Germline CDR1 is KGHDR and CDR2 is SFDVKD. CDR3 in amino acids: CATSTYTGELFF. The CDR3 region has the DNA TGTGCCACCAGTACCTACACCGGGGAGCTGTTTTTT.

This clonotype has just a few counts. This rearrangement joins TRBV7-9 to TRBJ2-1, with 13 bases matching TRBD2. Germline V CDR1 and CDR2: SEHNR, FQNEAQ (reference sequence). V was clipped by 0 bases and J by 5 bases; unmatched bases: 4. The CDR3 is made up of 17 amino acids. This chain's CDR3 is CASSLARGLAGNNEQFF. DNA of the CDR3: TGTGCCAGCAGCTTAGCGCGGGGACTAGCGGGAAACAATGAGCAGTTCTTC.

V is TRBV30 and J is TRBJ1-2; D might be TRBD1 (5 bases). Deletions cut 1 base from V and 3 bases from J, with 12 bases between. The CDR3 has 14 amino acids. The germline V gene encodes CDR1 GTSNPN and CDR2 SVGIG (reference sequence). For the CDR3, the DNA is TGTGCCTGGAGTGAGGACACGGAGGACTATGGCTACACCTTC. Amino acid sequence: CAWSEDTEDYGYTF.

This clonotype has more than one count but fewer than ten. This chain links TRBV20-1 with TRBJ1-5, with D perhaps matching TRBD1 (5 bases). The germline V and J ends were trimmed by 2 bases and 2 bases, with 13 bases remaining between them. The CDR3 contains 15 residues. Looked up from germline, CDR1 is DFQATT and CDR2 is SNEGSKA (reference sequence). CDR3 bases: TGCAGTGCTAGATCCCAGGGTCGGGGCAATCAGCCCCAGCATTTT. Amino acid sequence: CSARSQGRGNQPQHF.

The genes are TRBV29-1 and TRBJ2-7; TRBD1 might be the D (6 bases). The V gene's germline CDR1 is SQVTM and CDR2 ANQGSEA. Trimming took off 6 bases at V and 0 bases at J, with 9 bases between the two ends. The CDR3 contains 12 residues. CDR3 in amino acids: CSVGQSSYEQYF. The CDR3 DNA reads TGCAGCGTCGGACAGAGCTCCTACGAGCAGTACTTC.

The chain couples TRBV19 to TRBJ1-1, with D perhaps matching TRBD1 (5 bases). The germline V gene has CDR1 LNHDA and CDR2 SQIVND (reference sequence). Trimming stripped 3 bases from V and 4 bases from J, with 12 bases between. The CDR3 spans 14 residues. The CDR3 loop is CASSMRDQGTEAFF. As DNA, the CDR3 is TGTGCCAGTAGTATGAGGGATCAGGGCACTGAAGCTTTCTTT.

CDR3 DNA sequence: TGTGCCAGCAGCTTATCTAGCGGGAGCAATGAGCAGTTCTTC. Its protein product is CASSLSSGSNEQFF. This chain joins TRBV7-2 and TRBJ2-1; 10 bases are shared with TRBD2. The V gene's germline CDR1 is SGHTA and CDR2 FQGNSA. Germline trimming cut 2 bases from V and 6 bases from J; bases unmatched to any gene: 1. The CDR3 is made up of 14 amino acids.

The chain links TRBV5-1 to TRBJ1-3; D may be TRBD1 (5 bases). The CDR3 runs 16 residues. Per germline, CDR1 SGHRS and CDR2 YFSETQ. Trimming shortened V by 4 bases and J by 0 bases, and 14 bases separated the two germline ends. The CDR3 reads CASSPRQSSSGNTIYF. In DNA form, the CDR3 reads TGCGCCAGCAGCCCCCGACAGAGTAGCTCTGGAAACACCATATATTTT.

With respect to this clonotype: The germline gene is not matched at one end of the junction; a read error may be the cause. The chain recombines TRBV20-1 with TRBJ2-7; TRBD2 matches 7 bases. The CDR3 sequence is 14 residues long. Germline V gene data show CDR1 as DFQATT and CDR2 as SNEGSKA (reference sequence). This CDR3 reads CGARDRGRRYEQYF. CDR3 bases: TGCGGTGCTAGAGATCGCGGGAGACGCTACGAGCAGTACTTC.

The sample holds a few counts of this clonotype. V usage is TRBV10-2 and J usage is TRBJ2-5, with D perhaps matching TRBD1 or TRBD2 (5 bases each). This CDR3 has 15 residues. Germline CDR1 WSHSY, CDR2 SAAADI. V dropped 0 bases and J dropped 4 bases, with 12 bases sitting between them. Here the CDR3 DNA reads TGCGCCAGCAGTGAGTCGGGGGAGAGTGCAGAGACCCAGTACTTC. Translation: CASSESGESAETQYF.

This CDR3 is CSANDQTYEQYF. In nucleotides, the CDR3 is TGCAGTGCTAACGACCAAACCTACGAGCAGTACTTC. The V gene is TRBV20-1, the J gene TRBJ2-7; D gene unclear. CDR1 is DFQATT and CDR2 is SNEGSKA in the germline V gene (reference sequence). This CDR3 has 12 amino acids. V lost 4 bases, J lost 2 bases, and 9 bases lay in between.

This clonotype was detected only once. The V gene is TRBV30, the J gene TRBJ2-1, with 11 bases fitting TRBD2. The CDR3 has 15 amino acids. CDR1 is GTSNPN and CDR2 is SVGIG in the germline V gene (reference sequence). Trimming cost V 7 bases and J 2 bases; bases outside gene matches: 7. The CDR3 loop is CASRASGGTYNEQFF. The CDR3 DNA follows: TGTGCCTCCCGGGCTAGCGGGGGGACCTACAATGAGCAGTTCTTC.

This clonotype came up a few times. The rearrangement links TRBV6-1 to TRBJ2-3; 9 positions agree with TRBD2. Germline assignment: CDR1 MNHNS and CDR2 SASEGT. V lost 6 bases to trimming and J lost 2 bases; unmatched junction nucleotides: 6. The CDR3 consists of 15 residues. CDR3 protein: CASRGRLAVTDTQYF. CDR3 bases: TGTGCCAGCAGGGGAAGACTAGCGGTCACAGATACGCAGTATTTT.